Each of the 20 T cell receptor beta chains below was sequenced from the same sample in a study of blood T cell repertoires in COVID-19. Sequencing used immunoSEQ multiplex PCR; TCRdb keeps in-frame clones, though not all of them. The sample contains 120,000 or so clones, 83% of which appear only once. What was sequenced was peripheral blood. The source is a man at least 80 years old with active or convalescent COVID-19.

The chain is built from TRBV3-1 (or the pseudogene TRBV3-2) and TRBJ1-5, with TRBD1 as a possible D gene (5 bases). V lost 0 bases and J lost 5, with 5 bases in between. CDR1 is LGHDT and CDR2 is YNNKEL in the germline V gene (reference sequence). The CDR3 contains 13 residues. CDR3 in amino acids: CASSQDRDQPQHF. CDR3 bases: TGTGCCAGCAGCCAAGACAGGGATCAGCCCCAGCATTTT.

This chain connects TRBV6-5 to TRBJ1-1; possible D gene TRBD1, 6 bases. Germline CDR1 is MNHEY and CDR2 is SVGAGI. The V end lost 6 bases, the J end lost 1 base, and 12 bases lay between the germline ends. CDR3 length equals 14 residues. The CDR3 DNA follows: TGTGCCAGCAGAAGGACAGCTTCGAACACTGAAGCTTTCTTT. Encoded protein: CASRRTASNTEAFF.

Notes on this clone: Other nucleotide sequences from this sample produce the same CDR3. This rearrangement joins TRBV5-1 to TRBJ2-3; 8 nucleotides agree with TRBD2. V lost 2 bases and J lost 0; bases outside the gene matches: 2. In germline, CDR1 is SGHRS, CDR2 YFSETQ. This CDR3 is built from 15 residues. The DNA of the CDR3 is TGCGCCAGCAGCTTCCCGGGGGGGAGCACAGATACGCAGTATTTT. Its translation is CASSFPGGSTDTQYF.

The rearrangement links TRBV4-3 to TRBJ1-6; the match to TRBD1 covers 9 bases. Germline V gene data show CDR1 as LGHNA and CDR2 as YSLEER. This CDR3 is built from 16 residues. V shed 0 bases, J shed 7 bases, and the junction held 4 bases outside the gene matches. For the CDR3, the DNA is TGCGCCAGCAGCCAAGATCCTGGACAGGGGAATTCACCCCTCCACTTT. It yields the protein CASSQDPGQGNSPLHF.

The rearrangement links TRBV7-2 to TRBJ1-5, with 7 positions matching TRBD1. The CDR3 is made up of 15 amino acids. V shed 4 bases and J 2 bases; nucleotides not matched to a gene: 5. Germline CDR1 reads SGHTA; CDR2 reads FQGNSA. CDR3: CASSSTGMGNQPQHF. DNA of the CDR3: TGTGCCAGCAGCTCGACAGGGATGGGCAATCAGCCCCAGCATTTT. The full variable domain, completed using reference TRBV7-2 and TRBJ1-5, is GAGVSQSPSNKVTEKGKDVELRCDPISGHTALYWYRQSLGQGLEFLIYFQGNSAPDKSGLPSDRFSAERTGGSVSTLTIQRTQQEDSAVYLCASSSTGMGNQPQHFGDGTRLSIL.

The chain has TRBV5-4 and TRBJ2-7; D unresolved. Germline-derived CDR1 and CDR2 are SGHNT and YYREEE (reference sequence). The CDR3 extends over 12 amino acids. V lost 2 bases and J lost 7, with 10 bases in between. The CDR3 DNA sequence: TGTGCCAGCAGCTTCGACTTGTATGAGCAGTACTTC. As protein: CASSFDLYEQYF.

This clone was observed a handful of times. The V gene is TRBV6-5, the J gene TRBJ1-6, with 9 bases lining up with TRBD1. Germline V lookup: CDR1 MNHEY, CDR2 SVGAGI. J was trimmed by 10 bases and V by 3 bases; bases with no gene match: 7. This CDR3 is built from 15 residues. The DNA for the CDR3 is TGTGCCAGCAGTTATGGGACAGGGATTGACTCACCCCTCCACTTT. This translates into CASSYGTGIDSPLHF.

V usage is TRBV5-5 and J usage is TRBJ1-2; 9 bases map to TRBD1. V shed 4 bases and J 4 bases; nucleotides not matched to a gene: 5. This CDR3 region has 14 residues. Germline V gene data show CDR1 as SGHKS and CDR2 as YYEKEE (reference sequence). The CDR3 sequence: CASSVTGGAYGYTF. The CDR3 nucleotides read TGTGCCAGCAGCGTTACAGGGGGCGCCTATGGCTACACCTTC.

In its sample, this clone was seen once. The V and J genes are TRBV3-1 (or the pseudogene TRBV3-2) and TRBJ2-5; TRBD1 matches 8 bases. Looked up from germline, CDR1 is LGHDT and CDR2 is YNNKEL (reference sequence). The CDR3 sequence is 13 residues long. The V and J ends lost 4 bases and 6 bases, in that order; junction bases with no gene match: 4. The CDR3 loop is CASSRTGGQTQYF. The CDR3 DNA reads TGTGCCAGCAGCCGCACAGGGGGACAGACCCAGTACTTC.

This chain uses TRBV9 with TRBJ2-1; D gene uncertain. Germline V gene sequence: CDR1 SGDLS, CDR2 YYNGEE. The CDR3 runs 15 residues. Trimming took 4 bases from V and 3 from J, leaving 14 bases between them. In DNA, the CDR3 is TGTGCCAGCAGCAACCCAGAGGTATACTACAATGAGCAGTTCTTC. Translating gives CASSNPEVYYNEQFF.

The genes are TRBV12-3 or TRBV12-4 and TRBJ1-1, with 7 bases matching TRBD1. V lost 6 bases to trimming and J lost 1 base; unmatched junction nucleotides: 2. This CDR3 has 13 residues. Here the CDR3 DNA reads TGTGCCAGCAGACGGACAGGGAACACTGAAGCTTTCTTT. Amino acid sequence: CASRRTGNTEAFF.

V gene TRBV6-2 or TRBV6-3 combines with J gene TRBJ1-5, with TRBD1 matching over 9 bases. Germline V gene sequence: CDR1 MNHEY, CDR2 SVGEGT. Unmatched junction bases numbered 15, after V lost 4 bases and J lost 5 bases. The CDR3 spans 18 residues. The CDR3 here is CASSWPSGTGNLHQPQHF. The CDR3 nucleotides are TGTGCCAGCAGTTGGCCGTCCGGGACAGGGAATTTACATCAGCCCCAGCATTTT.

The chain combines TRBV6-5 with TRBJ2-7; 10 bases map to TRBD1. V lost 7 bases, J lost 1 base, and 4 bases stayed unmatched. The CDR3 consists of 14 residues. Germline CDR1 and CDR2: MNHEY and SVGAGI. The chain's CDR3 is CASTGQGGSYEQYF. In DNA, the CDR3 is TGTGCCAGCACCGGACAGGGGGGGTCCTACGAGCAGTACTTC.

The chain couples TRBV14 to TRBJ2-5; D unresolved. This CDR3 contains 13 residues. Trimming shortened V by 0 bases and J by 0 bases, and 2 bases separated the two germline ends. CDR1 SGHDN and CDR2 FVKESK come from the germline V gene. CDR3 residues: CASSQDNQETQYF. The CDR3 DNA is TGTGCCAGCAGCCAAGACAACCAAGAGACCCAGTACTTC.

The V and J genes are TRBV4-3 and TRBJ1-6; D is unclear. CDR1 LGHNA and CDR2 YSLEER come from the germline V gene. The CDR3 has 15 residues. V lost 1 base to trimming and J lost 7 bases, with 11 bases between them. The CDR3 DNA sequence: TGCGCCAGCAGCCAAGGAGGAGGGCAAAATTCACCCCTCCACTTT. It translates to CASSQGGGQNSPLHF.

J is TRBJ1-5 and V is TRBV6-5; D might be TRBD1 (6 bases). From germline, CDR1 is MNHEY and CDR2 SVGAGI. The germline V and J ends were trimmed by 5 bases and 7 bases, with 18 bases remaining between them. The CDR3 is 15 residues long. CDR3 sequence: CASSKGGQTNQPQHF. For the CDR3, the DNA is TGTGCCAGCAGTAAGGGGGGGCAAACAAACCAGCCCCAGCATTTT.

V is TRBV3-1 (or the pseudogene TRBV3-2) and J is TRBJ2-7; 11 positions agree with TRBD1. Per the germline V gene, CDR1 is LGHDT and CDR2 is YNNKEL (reference sequence). J was trimmed by 5 bases and V by 5 bases; bases with no gene match: 5. The CDR3 loop spans 14 amino acids. CDR3 residues: CASSERTGGNEQYF. CDR3 in DNA: TGTGCCAGCAGCGAGAGGACAGGGGGCAACGAGCAGTACTTC.

This rearrangement joins TRBV5-4 to TRBJ2-1; no reliable D call. V lost 3 bases and J lost 7, with 11 bases in between. This CDR3 spans 13 amino acids. The V gene's germline CDR1 is SGHNT and CDR2 YYREEE (reference sequence). The CDR3 DNA follows: TGTGCCAGCAGCTCCGATGTCCGGAATGAGCAGTTCTTC. This translates into CASSSDVRNEQFF. Looking up the rest from reference TRBV5-4 and TRBJ2-1 gives the full variable domain: ETGVTQSPTHLIKTRGQQVTLRCSSQSGHNTVSWYQQALGQGPQFIFQYYREEENGRGNFPPRFSGLQFPNYSSELNVNALELDDSALYLCASSSDVRNEQFFGPGTRLTVL.

The chain carries TRBV7-2 and TRBJ1-2, with unresolved D. This CDR3 spans 13 amino acids. Germline V gene sequence: CDR1 SGHTA, CDR2 FQGNSA. Trimming cost V 3 bases and J 6 bases, with 11 bases left between them. CDR3 sequence reads: CASSLRMGDGYTF. Written as DNA, the CDR3 is TGTGCCAGCAGCTTGAGAATGGGCGATGGCTACACCTTC.

This clone was detected a few times. This chain links TRBV7-2 with TRBJ2-7, with 7 bases identical to TRBD1. V lost 1 base and J lost 2; bases outside the gene matches: 2. CDR3 size: 14 residues. Germline lookup yields CDR1 SGHTA and CDR2 FQGNSA. The CDR3 here is CASSLGQGTYEQYF. DNA for the CDR3: TGTGCCAGCAGCTTAGGACAGGGTACCTACGAGCAGTACTTC.